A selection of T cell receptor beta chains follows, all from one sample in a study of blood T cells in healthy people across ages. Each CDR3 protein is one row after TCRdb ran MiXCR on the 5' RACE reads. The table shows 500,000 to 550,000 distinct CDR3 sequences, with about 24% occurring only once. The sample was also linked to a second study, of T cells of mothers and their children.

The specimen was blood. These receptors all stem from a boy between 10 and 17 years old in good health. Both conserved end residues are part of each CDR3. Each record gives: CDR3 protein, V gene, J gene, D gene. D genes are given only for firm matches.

CDR3: CASSQGTTGDSYEQYF
V: TRBV4-3
J: TRBJ2-7
D: TRBD1

CDR3: CAISDRDEKRFF
V: TRBV10-3
J: TRBJ1-4
D: NA

CDR3: CASSYSSVQETQYF
V: TRBV6-5
J: TRBJ2-5
D: NA

CDR3: CASRGTSGSTDTQYF
V: TRBV5-1
J: TRBJ2-3
D: TRBD2

CDR3: CASSMGGGLAQYF
V: TRBV19
J: TRBJ2-3
D: NA

CDR3: CASSLGTGGSLSGANVLTF
V: TRBV5-1
J: TRBJ2-6
D: TRBD1

CDR3: CASSFGQGPYNEQFF
V: TRBV11-2
J: TRBJ2-1
D: NA

CDR3: CAIPVLVREETQYF
V: TRBV10-3
J: TRBJ2-5
D: NA

CDR3: CASSQDGPGTVHEQYF
V: TRBV4-3
J: TRBJ2-7
D: NA

CDR3: CASSLSVGTGSRWVTGELFF
V: TRBV28
J: TRBJ2-2
D: TRBD1

CDR3: CAISESSRTGSFLQETQYF
V: TRBV10-3
J: TRBJ2-5
D: TRBD1

CDR3: CASSAHGDLKETQYF
V: TRBV12-3/TRBV12-4
J: TRBJ2-5
D: NA

CDR3: CASSLFWENTEAFF
V: TRBV5-1
J: TRBJ1-1
D: NA

CDR3: CSARDGTGDSSLHF
V: TRBV20-1
J: TRBJ1-6
D: TRBD1

CDR3: CASSIALEPYEQYF
V: TRBV7-6
J: TRBJ2-7
D: NA

CDR3: CAISDQTGGKEKLFF
V: TRBV10-3
J: TRBJ1-4
D: TRBD1

CDR3: CASSLDPTGVFQDTEAFF
V: TRBV7-6
J: TRBJ1-1
D: TRBD1

CDR3: CASSYTGNEQFF
V: TRBV7-9
J: NA
D: NA

CDR3: CSARGLAAEGRETQYF
V: TRBV20-1
J: TRBJ2-5
D: TRBD2

CDR3: CASSQLHTGGNSPLHF
V: TRBV14
J: TRBJ1-6
D: TRBD1

CDR3: CASSPNRAGVAKNIQYF
V: TRBV5-1
J: TRBJ2-4
D: NA

CDR3: CASSLFGTGDYEQYF
V: TRBV5-5
J: TRBJ2-7
D: TRBD1

CDR3: CASSFRDYVGEQYF
V: TRBV7-8
J: TRBJ2-7
D: TRBD2

CDR3: CASSLSTDPSEQYF
V: TRBV7-9
J: NA
D: NA

CDR3: CASSLEGAGAEAFF
V: TRBV7-9
J: TRBJ1-1
D: TRBD1

CDR3: CASSSQQGDQPQHF
V: TRBV28
J: TRBJ1-5
D: TRBD1

CDR3: CASSSFRVGKLFF
V: TRBV5-8
J: TRBJ1-4
D: NA

CDR3: CASSPGTSGNHEQFF
V: TRBV3-1
J: TRBJ2-1
D: TRBD2

CDR3: CASSLGGAAYEQFF
V: TRBV12-3/TRBV12-4
J: TRBJ2-1
D: NA

CDR3: CASSAETGTWTEAFF
V: TRBV9
J: TRBJ1-1
D: NA

CDR3: CASSPLSGVSGANVLTF
V: TRBV7-2
J: TRBJ2-6
D: TRBD2

CDR3: CASSRRTSVSYNEQFF
V: TRBV7-9
J: TRBJ2-1
D: TRBD2

CDR3: CASSYSKGYTGELFF
V: TRBV6-6
J: TRBJ2-2
D: NA

CDR3: CASFIGTSSYNEQFF
V: TRBV18
J: TRBJ2-1
D: TRBD2

CDR3: CASSGTGGGFGEKLFF
V: TRBV7-6
J: TRBJ1-4
D: TRBD1

CDR3: CSGRDREYEQYF
V: TRBV29-1
J: TRBJ2-7
D: TRBD1

CDR3: CASSLELAWKETQYF
V: TRBV7-9
J: TRBJ2-5
D: NA

CDR3: CASSDVGNTEAFF
V: TRBV2
J: TRBJ1-1
D: NA

CDR3: CASSAGQGGETQYF
V: TRBV6-4
J: TRBJ2-5
D: TRBD1

CDR3: CSARDRTSGGVREQFF
V: TRBV20-1
J: TRBJ2-1
D: TRBD2

CDR3: CSARPGQGTSSYNSPLHF
V: TRBV20-1
J: TRBJ1-6
D: TRBD1

CDR3: CATSLETSNQPQHF
V: TRBV24-1
J: TRBJ1-5
D: NA

CDR3: CASTKGGLLTQYF
V: TRBV12-3/TRBV12-4
J: TRBJ2-5
D: NA

CDR3: CASSFTPPGPHGYTF
V: TRBV7-2
J: TRBJ1-2
D: NA

CDR3: CASSLEQGTGELFF
V: TRBV7-9
J: TRBJ2-2
D: NA

CDR3: CASSLTLGQGPDTQYF
V: TRBV4-3
J: TRBJ2-3
D: TRBD1

CDR3: CSVEKRVGNTIYF
V: TRBV29-1
J: TRBJ1-3
D: NA

CDR3: CASSNRQGGSSYNEQFF
V: TRBV7-9
J: TRBJ2-1
D: TRBD1

CDR3: CASGQGQVNQPQHF
V: TRBV9
J: TRBJ1-5
D: NA

CDR3: CASSFLAVNNEQFF
V: TRBV28
J: TRBJ2-1
D: TRBD2

CDR3: CASSLSPSVNGDTQYF
V: TRBV7-2
J: TRBJ2-3
D: NA

CDR3: CASSLFSVRDSRLLYTQYF
V: TRBV7-8
J: TRBJ2-3
D: NA

CDR3: CSAEETSGSIEQYF
V: TRBV20-1
J: TRBJ2-7
D: TRBD2

CDR3: CAGSVEGRREQFF
V: TRBV9
J: TRBJ2-1
D: NA